What follows are 20 T cell receptor beta chains derived from one specimen sequenced in a study of OX40 agonist ivuxolimab in advanced cancers. The assay was immunoSEQ multiplex PCR, and TCRdb's table has in-frame clones only and misses some. The sample has about 95,000 clones, about 85% seen once; the top ten hold 3.8%. The material sequenced was CD4+ or CD8+ T cells sorted from blood, taken in a trial of the OX40 agonist ivuxolimab. The receptors were sampled from an adult with an advanced solid tumor such as melanoma, head and neck, liver or kidney cancer.

The chain couples TRBV5-6 to TRBJ2-3; D may be TRBD1 (5 bases). This CDR3 is 16 amino acids long. Between the trimmed V and J ends, which lost 3 bases and 0 bases, there was a span of 14 bases. The V gene's germline CDR1 is SGHDT and CDR2 YYEEEE. The CDR3 region has the DNA TGTGCCAGCAGCTATACCAGGGCCCCTAGCACAGATACGCAGTATTTT. Translating gives CASSYTRAPSTDTQYF.

This CDR3 reads CASYNQGRSYEQYF. CDR3 nucleotides: TGTGCCAGCTATAACCAGGGGAGGAGCTACGAGCAGTACTTC. This chain uses TRBV28 with TRBJ2-7; D might be TRBD1 or TRBD2, each matching 6 bases. The CDR3 has 14 amino acids. Germline CDR1 is MDHEN and CDR2 is SYDVKM. Trimming shortened V by 8 bases and J by 3 bases, and 17 bases separated the two germline ends.

V and J are TRBV27 and TRBJ2-5; D not certain. The CDR3 sequence is 15 residues long. Germline loops: CDR1 MNHEY, CDR2 SMNVEV (reference sequence). Trimming removed 5 bases at V and 2 bases at J, with 15 bases between. CDR3 nucleotides: TGTGCCAGCAGTAGATTAGGGCAGGATCAAGAGACCCAGTACTTC. Translated: CASSRLGQDQETQYF.

This chain connects TRBV30 to TRBJ2-3; 7 nucleotides line up with TRBD1. V trimming: 7 bases; J trimming: 0 bases; junction bases outside the gene matches: 10. The length of the CDR3 is 15 residues. The V gene's germline CDR1 is GTSNPN and CDR2 SVGIG (reference sequence). CDR3 nucleotides: TGTGCCTCTAACAATGACAGGGCGAGCACAGATACGCAGTATTTT. Protein product: CASNNDRASTDTQYF.

V usage is TRBV10-3 and J usage is TRBJ2-1, with 14 bases aligning to TRBD2. The CDR3 extends over 18 amino acids. The V and J ends lost 10 bases and 7 bases, in that order; junction bases with no gene match: 18. Germline CDR1 reads ENHRY; CDR2 reads SYGVKD. CDR3 amino acids: CATMDRLYGTSGSNEQFF. The CDR3 nucleotides are TGTGCCACCATGGACCGGCTTTACGGGACTAGCGGGAGTAATGAGCAGTTCTTC.

V and J are TRBV11-2 and TRBJ2-7; D call uncertain. The V end was cut by 0 bases, the J end by 2 bases, with 14 bases between. The germline V gene has CDR1 SGHAT and CDR2 FQNNGV. The length of the CDR3 is 16 residues. CDR3 loop: CASSLDIRRATYEQYF. DNA of the CDR3: TGTGCCAGCAGCTTAGATATACGAAGGGCAACCTACGAGCAGTACTTC. Combining the CDR3 with reference TRBV11-2 and TRBJ2-7 gives the whole variable domain EAGVAQSPRYKIIEKRQSVAFWCNPISGHATLYWYQQILGQGPKLLIQFQNNGVVDDSQLPKDRFSAERLKGVDSTLKIQPAKLEDSAVYLCASSLDIRRATYEQYFGPGTRLTVT.

The genes are TRBV28 and TRBJ1-4; 7 nucleotides match TRBD1. The germline gives CDR1 MDHEN, CDR2 SYDVKM. There are 15 residues in the CDR3. Losses at the gene ends were 2 bases for V and 6 bases for J; bases not matched to a gene: 6. The CDR3 is CASSLNRGIYEKLFF. The CDR3 DNA reads TGTGCCAGCAGTTTAAACAGGGGAATATATGAAAAACTGTTTTTT.

This chain connects TRBV30 to TRBJ1-4; no firm D call. Germline CDR1 GTSNPN, CDR2 SVGIG (reference sequence). The CDR3 contains 15 residues. Trimming removed 0 bases at V and 3 bases at J, with 11 bases between. CDR3 loop: CAWSVLMAANEKLFF. In DNA, the CDR3 is TGTGCCTGGAGTGTACTCATGGCAGCTAATGAAAAACTGTTTTTT. The whole variable domain, filled in from reference TRBV30 and TRBJ1-4, reads SQTIHQWPATLVQPVGSPLSLECTVEGTSNPNLYWYRQAAGRGLQLLFYSVGIGQISSEVPQNLSASRPQDRQFILSSKKLLLSDSGFYLCAWSVLMAANEKLFFGSGTQLSVL.

The V call is TRBV19, the J call TRBJ2-2; 7 positions agree with TRBD2. Trimming took 4 bases from V and 8 from J; bases not matched to a gene: 4. The CDR3 is 13 amino acids. CDR1 is LNHDA and CDR2 is SQIVND in the germline V gene (reference sequence). CDR3 sequence: CASSTPAGGELFF. DNA for the CDR3: TGTGCCAGTAGTACCCCAGCGGGAGGGGAGCTGTTTTTT.

This clone occurred once. This rearrangement joins TRBV5-1 to TRBJ2-1; 9 bases are a match to TRBD1. The germline V gene encodes CDR1 SGHRS and CDR2 YFSETQ. The V and J ends lost 7 bases and 2 bases, in that order; junction bases with no gene match: 1. This CDR3 region has 13 residues. CDR3 loop: CASGTGPYNEQFF. In nucleotides, the CDR3 is TGCGCCAGCGGGACAGGGCCCTACAATGAGCAGTTCTTC.

This chain joins TRBV30 and TRBJ2-3; TRBD2 matches at 12 bases. Looked up from germline, CDR1 is GTSNPN and CDR2 is SVGIG (reference sequence). V dropped 8 bases and J dropped 5; count of bases not matched to a gene: 2. The CDR3 spans 12 residues. The CDR3 spells CARGLAGDTQYF. CDR3 coding DNA: TGTGCCCGGGGACTAGCGGGAGATACGCAGTATTTT.

The V and J genes are TRBV19 and TRBJ2-7, with 9 bases lining up with TRBD1. V lost 5 bases, J lost 3 bases, and 8 bases stayed unmatched. The CDR3 has 15 residues. CDR1 and CDR2 (germline): LNHDA, SQIVND (reference sequence). CDR3 region: CASSAPGQGFYEQYF. In nucleotides, the CDR3 is TGTGCCAGTAGTGCACCGGGACAGGGTTTCTACGAGCAGTACTTC.

This chain links TRBV27 with TRBJ2-2, with 9 bases identical to TRBD1. Looked up from germline, CDR1 is MNHEY and CDR2 is SMNVEV (reference sequence). The CDR3 has 15 residues. The V and J ends lost 2 bases and 4 bases, in that order; junction bases with no gene match: 2. The CDR3 protein is CASSLMTGGTGELFF. The CDR3 DNA reads TGTGCCAGCAGTTTAATGACAGGGGGCACCGGGGAGCTGTTTTTT.

The rearrangement uses TRBV9 and TRBJ1-2; no reliable D call. From germline, CDR1 is SGDLS and CDR2 YYNGEE. Trimming removed 3 bases at V and 3 bases at J, with 18 bases between. This CDR3 contains 16 residues. Here the CDR3 reads CASSAPKGRPDYGYTF. DNA of the CDR3: TGTGCCAGCAGCGCCCCCAAGGGCAGGCCAGACTATGGCTACACCTTC.

V and J are TRBV5-1 and TRBJ1-4; 8 bases fit TRBD1. Losses at the gene ends were 5 bases for V and 10 bases for J; bases not matched to a gene: 10. Germline V gives CDR1 SGHRS, CDR2 YFSETQ. The CDR3 length is 14 residues. The CDR3 here is CASREGQVSRKLFF. CDR3 bases: TGCGCCAGCAGGGAGGGACAGGTTTCGAGAAAACTGTTTTTT.

This clone was recorded once. The rearrangement uses TRBV18 and TRBJ2-7; maybe TRBD2 (5 bases). The CDR3 totals 14 residues. The V end lost 3 bases, the J end lost 7 bases, and 16 bases lay between the germline ends. The germline V gene encodes CDR1 KGHSH and CDR2 LQKENI. The CDR3 is CASSPDSLLGEQYF. In nucleotides, the CDR3 is TGTGCCAGCTCACCGGACTCTTTATTGGGAGAGCAGTACTTC.

The V and J genes are TRBV14 and TRBJ2-7; D might be TRBD1 (6 bases). Trimming left V 5 bases short and J 9 bases short, with 20 bases between. The CDR3 loop spans 14 amino acids. Germline V gene data show CDR1 as SGHDN and CDR2 as FVKESK. The CDR3 DNA is TGTGCCAGCAGCTTTGGGACACCCCATGCAGGGCAGTACTTC. Translating it yields CASSFGTPHAGQYF.

V usage is TRBV6-5 and J usage is TRBJ1-1; D may be TRBD1 (5 bases). The CDR3 totals 13 residues. Germline assignment: CDR1 MNHEY and CDR2 SVGAGI. Trimming took 7 bases from V and 8 from J, leaving 17 bases between them. DNA of the CDR3: TGTGCCAGCACCCGCCTAGGGGCGGCCGAAGCTTTCTTT. Translating it yields CASTRLGAAEAFF.

This clone has a handful of counts. The chain has TRBV6-1 and TRBJ2-1, with 13 bases that match TRBD2. The CDR3 is made up of 15 amino acids. With V trimmed by 1 base and J by 8 bases, 2 bases remained unmatched. Germline CDR1 and CDR2: MNHNS and SASEGT. The DNA for the CDR3 is TGTGCCAGCAGTGAAGGGACTAGCGGGAGCTATGAGCAGTTCTTC. Translating it yields CASSEGTSGSYEQFF.

With regard to this clone: With a far larger clone one base away, a read error is the likely cause. V is TRBV11-3 and J is TRBJ2-2, with 8 bases matching TRBD1. V lost 5 bases and J lost 7; bases outside the gene matches: 6. The length of the CDR3 is 14 residues. Germline V CDR1 and CDR2: SGHNT, YENEEA. CDR3 in DNA: TGTGCCAGCAGCCCCAGGGGGCGGAACGGGGAGCTGTTTTTT. It yields the protein CASSPRGRNGELFF.